The source of this T cell receptor (beta chain) is a study of blood T cell repertoires in COVID-19 (dated by TCRdb to the early 2020s). Describing the broader study: Samples from collaborators originated in the United States, Italy and Spain and spanned both the acute and convalescent phases of COVID-19. Deeply sampled blood TCRbeta repertoires from subjects exposed to, actively infected with, or recovered from COVID-19 were included in the dataset. Where available, HLA class I and class II types were taken from metadata supplied by the sample provider and were not determined by assay-based typing. The samples were drawn from two sources: the first 160 participants of the ongoing ImmuneRACE study, and 1,000 to 1,500 subjects contributed by 6 global collaborators. The sample metadata nearly always contained a de-identified subject ID, COVID-19 status, age in years and sex. A freely available public database, intended as a resource for researchers studying the immune response to SARS-CoV-2, is where the repertoires were released. The material from the prospective study consisted of cDNA or gDNA derived from T cells, B-cell-depleted T cells, or PBMCs.

A remark on this clone: What antigen it recognizes has not been identified. There are no base qualities to consult, and no much larger clone falls within one base.

According to the germline V gene, CDR1 reads MNHEY and CDR2 reads SVGAGI. The germline V end is reduced by 6 bases and the J end by 3 bases; junction bases left unmatched: 0. Inclusive of the bounding cysteine and phenylalanine, the CDR3 is 13 residues long. Only CDR3 DNA remains: 39 bases, in frame from the first base. Each collaborating institution followed its own protocols to collect whole blood in K2EDTA tubes. For TCRbeta analysis, collaborator samples were shipped as frozen whole blood, as isolated PBMCs, or as DNA extracted from either sample type. Beyond this particular receptor, the publication reports: The amount of clinical and demographic metadata varied by source and participant and was provided uncurated.

TCRbeta CDR3 regions were amplified from genomic DNA using the immunoSEQ Assay, a bias-controlled multiplex PCR. Under the source paper's analysis protocol: Within the assay, amplification of reference gene primers was used to estimate how many nucleated cells each sample contained. Sequence reads were collapsed and filtered to measure the absolute abundance of every unique TCRbeta CDR3 rearrangement. For each sample, productive Simpson clonality was calculated as the square root of Simpson's diversity index over productive rearrangements. Here the immuneACCESS table is served through TCRdb, limited to in-frame sequences with V and J called. Missing clones are a known gap in these copies; in checked studies unresolved V genes cover under half, and the rest lacks a known reason. V and J calls and clone size come straight from that table; D and trimming were deduced from the DNA. The sample table lists 140,000 or so clones, approximately 88% of them with a count of one. The ten largest clones take up just under 0.95% of the sample.

This clonotype was sampled from a woman aged 50 to 60 with acute or convalescent COVID-19. The chain is encoded by TRBV6-5 joined to TRBJ1-3, and 9 junctional nucleotides match TRBD1. The sequenced material came from peripheral blood. The sequence in DNA is TGTGCCAGCAGGACAGGGGGTGGAAACACCATATATTTT. It translates as CASRTGGGNTIYF.